Following are 26 T cell receptor beta chains from one sample sequenced in a study of shared clonotypes between healthy human individuals. The protocol was immunoSEQ multiplex PCR, while the TCRdb copy is restricted to in-frame clones and leaves out a portion. The sample contains under 2,500,000 clones, almost 96% of which appear only once. The sequenced material came from naive CD4+ T cells sorted from blood. Subset described: CD45RA+ positively selected. These receptors all come from a man aged 18 to 35 in good health.

The rearrangement links TRBV18 to TRBJ1-2; D is uncertain. This CDR3 has 15 amino acids. Germline lookup yields CDR1 KGHSH and CDR2 LQKENI. The V end lost 6 bases, the J end lost 7 bases, and 21 bases lay between the germline ends. As DNA, the CDR3 is TGTGCCAGCTCCCCCGGTCCGGTCGCTTCATTTGGCTACACCTTC. Translated, it gives CASSPGPVASFGYTF.

As for this clone: The sample contains more than one DNA sequence encoding this CDR3. The chain recombines TRBV19 with TRBJ1-5; D unresolved. This CDR3 is 12 amino acids long. V lost 9 bases and J lost 0, with 6 bases in between. The V gene's germline CDR1 is LNHDA and CDR2 SQIVND (reference sequence). DNA of the CDR3: TGTGCCAGCCGGGATAGCAATCAGCCCCAGCATTTT. It yields the protein CASRDSNQPQHF.

This sequence joins TRBV4-3 and TRBJ2-1, with 7 bases fitting TRBD2. The CDR3 extends over 15 amino acids. V was pared by 0 bases and J by 8 bases, with 7 bases of the junction left unmatched. Germline V gene lookup returns CDR1 LGHNA and CDR2 YSLEER. The CDR3 here is CASSQEGGGLDEQFF. The CDR3 DNA follows: TGCGCCAGCAGCCAAGAGGGGGGAGGGCTGGATGAGCAGTTCTTC.

This rearrangement joins TRBV27 to TRBJ2-1, with D possibly being TRBD1 or TRBD2 (6 bases each). This CDR3 has 12 residues. Per germline, CDR1 MNHEY and CDR2 SMNVEV (reference sequence). V was pared by 5 bases and J by 12 bases, with 14 bases between. DNA of the CDR3: TGTGCCAGCAGTGGGCCAGGGGAGGTGCAGTTCTTC. This sequence encodes CASSGPGEVQFF.

Notes on this clone: This CDR3 is also generated by other DNA sequences in the sample. The chain recombines TRBV11-2 with TRBJ1-6; D gene unclear. In germline, CDR1 is SGHAT, CDR2 FQNNGV. Trimming removed 4 bases at V and 7 bases at J, with 2 bases between. The length of the CDR3 is 11 residues. The CDR3 loop reads CASSSNSPLHF. DNA of the CDR3: TGTGCCAGCAGCTCCAATTCACCCCTCCACTTT.

The chain recombines TRBV6-5 with TRBJ2-5; TRBD1 aligns across 8 bases. The germline CDR1 and CDR2 sequences are MNHEY and SVGAGI. The J segment lost 4 bases and the V segment lost 0 bases, leaving 4 bases of the junction unmatched. The CDR3 loop spans 15 amino acids. CDR3: CASSYSWDRRETQYF. Written as DNA, the CDR3 is TGTGCCAGCAGTTACTCGTGGGACAGGAGAGAGACCCAGTACTTC.

The CDR3 DNA reads as TGTGCCAGCGTGGGCGCATTTATCTCTGGAAACACCATATATTTT. Amino acids: CASVGAFISGNTIYF. The chain uses TRBV28 and TRBJ1-3; D is uncertain. The germline V gene has CDR1 MDHEN and CDR2 SYDVKM. This CDR3 is 15 amino acids long. Trimming shortened V by 8 bases and J by 0 bases, and 14 bases separated the two germline ends.

The V gene is TRBV19, the J gene TRBJ1-2, with TRBD1 matching 10 bases. The germline V gene encodes CDR1 LNHDA and CDR2 SQIVND (reference sequence). V lost 6 bases to trimming and J lost 3 bases; unmatched junction nucleotides: 4. This CDR3 comprises 14 residues. CDR3 sequence: CASRTGQGYYGYTF. CDR3 DNA sequence: TGTGCCAGTAGGACGGGACAGGGGTACTATGGCTACACCTTC. Filled out from reference TRBV19 and TRBJ1-2, the complete variable domain reads DGGITQSPKYLFRKEGQNVTLSCEQNLNHDAMYWYRQDPGQGLRLIYYSQIVNDFQKGDIAEGYSVSREKKESFPLTVTSAQKNPTAFYLCASRTGQGYYGYTFGSGTRLTVV.

This chain links TRBV4-3 with TRBJ1-1; D may be TRBD1 (5 bases). The V and J ends lost 0 bases and 3 bases respectively, with 20 bases between them. Per germline, CDR1 LGHNA and CDR2 YSLEER. There are 18 residues in the CDR3. CDR3 coding DNA: TGCGCCAGCAGCCAAGATAGAATGAGGCCCGGGGGTTACACTGAAGCTTTCTTT. Translated: CASSQDRMRPGGYTEAFF.

The chain combines TRBV27 with TRBJ2-1; 11 nucleotides agree with TRBD2. From germline, CDR1 is MNHEY and CDR2 SMNVEV (reference sequence). V trimming: 4 bases; J trimming: 5 bases; junction bases outside the gene matches: 4. The CDR3 covers 15 residues. CDR3: CASSSLAGGNNEQFF. The CDR3 nucleotides read TGTGCCAGCAGTTCGTTAGCGGGGGGGAACAATGAGCAGTTCTTC.

The V and J genes are TRBV5-1 and TRBJ2-7, with unresolved D. CDR1 is SGHRS, CDR2 YFSETQ, per germline. The CDR3 length is 14 residues. The V end was cut by 0 bases, the J end by 4 bases, with 11 bases between. This chain's CDR3 is CASSLDGSHYEQYF. CDR3 DNA sequence: TGCGCCAGCAGCTTGGATGGTAGCCATTACGAGCAGTACTTC.

The CDR3 nucleotides are TGCGCCAGCAGCCAGAGGGGTCTGGTCACTGAAGCTTTCTTT. Translating gives CASSQRGLVTEAFF. The gene calls are TRBV4-1 and TRBJ1-1, with D possibly matching TRBD1 (5 bases). Trimming took 3 bases from V and 4 from J, leaving 12 bases between them. Germline lookup yields CDR1 MGHRA and CDR2 YSYEKL. CDR3 length: 14 residues.

This chain connects TRBV7-9 to TRBJ1-4; no clear D. CDR3 length: 16 residues. The germline CDR1 and CDR2 sequences are SEHNR and FQNEAQ (reference sequence). Trimming shortened V by 1 base and J by 3 bases, and 12 bases separated the two germline ends. DNA for the CDR3: TGTGCCAGCAGCTTAGGTCAGCCTGGCTCTAATGAAAAACTGTTTTTT. Its translation: CASSLGQPGSNEKLFF. Together with reference TRBV7-9 and TRBJ1-4, the CDR3 gives the full variable domain: DTGVSQNPRHKITKRGQNVTFRCDPISEHNRLYWYRQTLGQGPEFLTYFQNEAQLEKSRLLSDRFSAERPKGSFSTLEIQRTEQGDSAMYLCASSLGQPGSNEKLFFGSGTQLSVL.

To note about this clone: Other DNA sequences from this sample encode an identical CDR3 as well. The chain combines TRBV19 with TRBJ1-5, with 7 bases that match TRBD1. Losses at the gene ends were 4 bases for V and 0 bases for J; bases not matched to a gene: 6. This CDR3 has 16 amino acids. The germline CDR1 and CDR2 sequences are LNHDA and SQIVND (reference sequence). CDR3 region: CASSTTGIYSNQPQHF. The CDR3 DNA sequence: TGTGCCAGTAGTACGACAGGGATTTATAGCAATCAGCCCCAGCATTTT.

This clone appeared a single time. J is TRBJ1-5 and V is TRBV19, with D perhaps TRBD1 (5 bases). This CDR3 is 17 amino acids long. Germline V lookup: CDR1 LNHDA, CDR2 SQIVND (reference sequence). Trimming removed 2 bases from V and 0 bases from J, with 14 bases in between. CDR3 sequence reads: CASSIKGDSYSNQPQHF. The CDR3 DNA follows: TGTGCCAGTAGTATAAAAGGTGACAGTTATAGCAATCAGCCCCAGCATTTT.

The rearrangement uses TRBV28 and TRBJ2-5; the D gene is possibly TRBD2 (5 bases). The germline V gene has CDR1 MDHEN and CDR2 SYDVKM. The CDR3 has 12 amino acids. Trimming left V 6 bases short and J 4 bases short, with 9 bases between. CDR3 amino acids: CASSTRAETQYF. The CDR3 bases are TGTGCCAGCAGCACTAGGGCAGAGACCCAGTACTTC.

The V call is TRBV5-1, the J call TRBJ2-5; 8 nucleotides line up with TRBD1. Losses at the gene ends were 3 bases for V and 5 bases for J; bases not matched to a gene: 6. The CDR3 sequence is 14 residues long. The germline V gene has CDR1 SGHRS and CDR2 YFSETQ. This CDR3 reads CASSWRTGSETQYF. The DNA for the CDR3 is TGCGCCAGCAGCTGGAGGACAGGGAGTGAGACCCAGTACTTC.

In this sample, this clone turned up once. J is TRBJ2-2 and V is TRBV29-1; D gene ambiguous. The germline V and J ends were trimmed by 6 bases and 5 bases, with 10 bases remaining between them. Germline CDR1 is SQVTM and CDR2 is ANQGSEA. CDR3 length equals 12 residues. CDR3 in amino acids: CSVGPFTGELFF. CDR3 DNA: TGCAGCGTCGGCCCTTTTACCGGGGAGCTGTTTTTT.

V gene TRBV10-3 combines with J gene TRBJ2-1; D is undetermined. The CDR3 covers 13 residues. The V gene lost 4 bases and the J gene lost 10 bases, with 14 bases spanning the gap. Germline V gene data show CDR1 as ENHRY and CDR2 as SYGVKD. In DNA, the CDR3 is TGTGCCATCAGTGTTAACCCGGCGGAAGAGCAGTTCTTC. It is translated as CAISVNPAEEQFF.

The J gene is TRBJ2-1, the V gene TRBV7-2, with D possibly TRBD2 on 5 matching bases. The ends were cut back, 0 bases at V and 6 bases at J, with 12 bases in the middle. The CDR3 loop spans 15 amino acids. Germline V gives CDR1 SGHTA, CDR2 FQGNSA. In nucleotides, the CDR3 is TGTGCCAGCAGCTTAGCGGGAGCTAGTAGCAATGAGCAGTTCTTC. This sequence encodes CASSLAGASSNEQFF. Using reference TRBV7-2 and TRBJ2-1 for the parts outside the CDR3, the full variable domain is GAGVSQSPSNKVTEKGKDVELRCDPISGHTALYWYRQSLGQGLEFLIYFQGNSAPDKSGLPSDRFSAERTGGSVSTLTIQRTQQEDSAVYLCASSLAGASSNEQFFGPGTRLTVL.

This chain links TRBV30 with TRBJ1-1; D gene ambiguous. With 3 bases removed from V and 0 bases from J, the gap between germline ends came to 11 bases. The CDR3 extends over 14 amino acids. Per the germline V gene, CDR1 is GTSNPN and CDR2 is SVGIG (reference sequence). DNA of the CDR3: TGTGCCTGGAGCTCAGGACGTTTGAACACTGAAGCTTTCTTT. It is translated as CAWSSGRLNTEAFF.

The chain couples TRBV6-6 to TRBJ2-7; D could derive from TRBD1 or TRBD2 (5 bases each). The germline V gene has CDR1 MNHNY and CDR2 SVGAGI (reference sequence). The CDR3 loop spans 13 amino acids. V was cut by 4 bases and J by 0 bases, with 7 bases left in between. CDR3 protein: CASSSGASYEQYF. The CDR3 DNA reads TGTGCCAGCAGTTCCGGGGCCTCCTACGAGCAGTACTTC.

On this clone: The sample contains more than one DNA sequence encoding this CDR3. The V gene is TRBV9, the J gene TRBJ2-1, with D perhaps assigned TRBD1 or TRBD2 (5 bases each). This CDR3 region has 15 residues. V was shortened by 0 bases and J by 4 bases, with 11 bases between the two germline ends. CDR1 SGDLS and CDR2 YYNGEE come from the germline V gene. The CDR3 DNA reads as TGTGCCAGCAGCGTAGAGGGACGAAATTACAATGAGCAGTTCTTC. It yields the protein CASSVEGRNYNEQFF.

The chain has TRBV7-9 and TRBJ1-5; 11 bases match TRBD1. The trim removed 5 bases at V and 2 bases at J, leaving 11 bases unmatched. This CDR3 spans 18 amino acids. The germline gives CDR1 SEHNR, CDR2 FQNEAQ (reference sequence). CDR3 protein: CASSPGQGAKWGNQPQHF. The CDR3 region has the DNA TGTGCCAGCAGCCCCGGACAGGGGGCGAAATGGGGCAATCAGCCCCAGCATTTT.

This chain uses TRBV27 with TRBJ2-7, with 10 positions matching TRBD2. The length of the CDR3 is 14 residues. J gave up 0 bases and V 8 bases, and 4 bases lay outside the gene matches. Germline V gives CDR1 MNHEY, CDR2 SMNVEV (reference sequence). In DNA, the CDR3 is TGTGCCAGCCAAGCGGGGGGGAGCTCCTACGAGCAGTACTTC. This sequence encodes CASQAGGSSYEQYF.

In the case of this clone: The germline gene is not matched at one end of the junction; a read error may be the cause. This CDR3 reads CASSSYPGNTIYF. CDR3 sequence (DNA): TGTGCTAGCAGCTCTTACCCTGGAAACACCATATATTTT. V and J are TRBV7-7 and TRBJ1-3; no clear D. This CDR3 region has 13 residues. Germline CDR1 and CDR2: SSHAT and FNYEAQ (reference sequence).